The sequence of this T cell receptor (beta chain) was determined in a study of blood T cell repertoires in COVID-19. TCRdb's copy holds only in-frame clones and misses some; the assay was immunoSEQ multiplex PCR. The sample lists about 140,000 clones; around 90% were seen once. This clone was detected only a few times. Germline V gene lookup returns CDR1 MNHNY and CDR2 SVGAGI (reference sequence). The CDR3 runs to 12 residues. J was trimmed by 6 bases and V by 6 bases; bases with no gene match: 5. The specimen sequenced was peripheral blood. The J gene is TRBJ2-7, the V gene TRBV6-6; 7 bases are shared with TRBD1. This TCR came from a man aged 65 to 79 with acute or convalescent COVID-19. CDR3 sequence (DNA): TGTGCCAGCAGACCATACAGGGGCGAGCAGTACTTC. It codes for CASRPYRGEQYF.